Listed here are 20 T cell receptor beta chains from one sample, sequenced in a study of spatial heterogeneity in lung cancer. Specified time point: sample taken at primary tumor resection. Their antigens remain unidentified. General study results and limits: Expanded alpha and beta TCR counts within tumors tracked tumor mutation counts.

MiXCR, applied by TCRdb to the 5' RACE reads, yields one record per CDR3 protein. The table lists 4,500 to 6,500 distinct CDR3 sequences, roughly 7.8% of them singletons. Material: lung tumor tissue, obtained at surgery. These receptors came from a female donor with early-stage non-small cell lung cancer.

At least ten counts were recorded for this clonotype. This chain connects TRBV28 to TRBJ1-2; D is unclear. Germline V gives CDR1 MDHEN, CDR2 SYDVKM. The CDR3 runs to 13 residues. Between the trimmed V and J ends, which lost 5 bases and 6 bases, there was a span of 13 bases. The CDR3 coding sequence is TGTGCCAGCAGTCCCCAACCAAGGGATGGCTACACCTTC. This encodes CASSPQPRDGYTF.

The sample holds a few counts of this clonotype. V usage is TRBV10-3 and J usage is TRBJ1-1; D may be TRBD1 (6 bases). With 10 bases removed from V and 1 base from J, the gap between germline ends came to 16 bases. The V gene's germline CDR1 is ENHRY and CDR2 SYGVKD. CDR3 size: 14 residues. The CDR3, as DNA: TGTGCCACCAGGGGAACAGGAGAGAACACTGAAGCTTTCTTT. It codes for CATRGTGENTEAFF.

This chain links TRBV4-3 with TRBJ2-2; TRBD2 matches 13 bases. The CDR3 spans 17 residues. Per the germline V gene, CDR1 is LGHNA and CDR2 is YSLEER. J lost 5 bases, V lost 3 bases, and 6 bases had no gene match. The CDR3 bases are TGCGCCAGCAGCCACGGACTAGCGGGAGATGAGACCGGGGAGCTGTTTTTT. Encoded protein: CASSHGLAGDETGELFF.

This clonotype has a count of ten or more. The CDR3 DNA is TGTGCCAGCAACGACCCTACTAGCGGGGGGGCTCGTGAGCAGTTCTTC. Translating it yields CASNDPTSGGAREQFF. The V call is TRBV27, the J call TRBJ2-1, with 13 bases fitting TRBD2. Germline lookup yields CDR1 MNHEY and CDR2 SMNVEV (reference sequence). J was trimmed by 9 bases and V by 7 bases; bases with no gene match: 12. This CDR3 has 16 residues.

Judged by abundance, this clonotype is medium-sized. The V call is TRBV6-2 or TRBV6-3, the J call TRBJ1-5, with a tentative D call TRBD1 (5 bases). The ends were cut back, 5 bases at V and 1 base at J, with 9 bases in the middle. Germline V gives CDR1 MNHEY, CDR2 SVGEGT. The CDR3 is 14 residues long. The CDR3 coding sequence is TGTGCCAGCAGTACCCGACAGAGCAATCAGCCCCAGCATTTT. The encoded protein is CASSTRQSNQPQHF.

Within the sample, this clonotype is large (0.1 to 1%). CDR3 protein: CAWSPWAGPGELFF. CDR3 bases: TGTGCCTGGAGTCCCTGGGCCGGTCCCGGGGAGCTGTTTTTT. The V and J genes are TRBV30 and TRBJ2-2; the D is unclear. The CDR3 sequence is 14 residues long. Trimming pared 2 bases from V and 6 bases from J, leaving 13 bases between. Germline CDR1 GTSNPN, CDR2 SVGIG (reference sequence). The entire variable domain, with the rest obtained from reference TRBV30 and TRBJ2-2, is as follows: SQTIHQWPATLVQPVGSPLSLECTVEGTSNPNLYWYRQAAGRGLQLLFYSVGIGQISSEVPQNLSASRPQDRQFILSSKKLLLSDSGFYLCAWSPWAGPGELFFGEGSRLTVL.

By proportion, this clonotype is medium-sized (0.01 to 0.1%). V gene TRBV10-1 combines with J gene TRBJ2-3; D could derive from TRBD1 or TRBD2 (5 bases each). This CDR3 has 14 residues. CDR1 and CDR2 from the germline V gene are WNHNN and SYGVQD (reference sequence). V lost 6 bases and J lost 5, with 15 bases in between. The chain's CDR3 is CASSRDQRGDTQYF. CDR3 nucleotide sequence: TGCGCCAGCAGCCGGGACCAAAGAGGAGATACGCAGTATTTT.

In its sample, this clonotype ranks as medium-sized. The rearrangement uses TRBV10-3 and TRBJ2-7, with D perhaps TRBD2 (5 bases). CDR3 length equals 12 residues. Germline V gene sequence: CDR1 ENHRY, CDR2 SYGVKD. Trimming took 2 bases from V and 6 from J, leaving 8 bases between them. DNA of the CDR3: TGTGCCATCAGTGAGGGGAGCAGCGAGCAGTACTTC. Its translation: CAISEGSSEQYF.

This clonotype is medium-sized in the sample. CDR3 DNA sequence: TGTGCCAGTAGGCGACCCGCGAACACCGGGGAGCTGTTTTTT. Its translation is CASRRPANTGELFF. V is TRBV19 and J is TRBJ2-2; D is unresolved. The germline V gene has CDR1 LNHDA and CDR2 SQIVND (reference sequence). V was pared by 6 bases and J by 0 bases, with 8 bases between. This CDR3 has 14 amino acids.

With respect to this clonotype: Possible read error: a much larger clone is one base away. The chain links TRBV29-1 to TRBJ2-5, with D possibly matching TRBD2 (6 bases). The CDR3 sequence is 11 residues long. Germline CDR1 is SQVTM and CDR2 is ANQGSEA. CDR3 sequence (DNA): TGCAGCGTGGCGGGAAAAGAGTCCCAGTACTTC. Its translation: CSVAGKESQYF.

The table lists this clonotype with a few counts. J is TRBJ1-1 and V is TRBV20-1, with no clear D. The V gene lost 4 bases and the J gene lost 6 bases, with 9 bases spanning the gap. The CDR3 totals 11 residues. The germline gives CDR1 DFQATT, CDR2 SNEGSKA (reference sequence). In DNA, the CDR3 is TGCAGTGCTACTCCTGGCTCTGAAGCTTTCTTT. Protein: CSATPGSEAFF.

The V and J genes are TRBV12-3 or TRBV12-4 and TRBJ1-5; D ambiguous. Trimming left V 1 base short and J 3 bases short, with 4 bases between. This CDR3 contains 13 residues. The CDR3 protein is CASSLGNNQPQHF. The CDR3 region has the DNA TGTGCCAGCAGTTTAGGGAACAATCAGCCCCAGCATTTT.

V usage is TRBV6-2 or TRBV6-3 and J usage is TRBJ2-1; D is ambiguous. This CDR3 contains 15 residues. Trimming shortened V by 1 base and J by 0 bases, and 7 bases separated the two germline ends. Germline CDR1 MNHEY, CDR2 SVGEGT. The CDR3 DNA reads TGTGCCAGCAGTTACTTAAGTAGCTCCTACAATGAGCAGTTCTTC. This gives the protein CASSYLSSSYNEQFF.

This clonotype is medium-sized (0.01 to 0.1%) by share. The chain joins TRBV29-1 to TRBJ1-1; 7 bases are shared with TRBD1. Per germline, CDR1 SQVTM and CDR2 ANQGSEA. Trimming at V came to 6 bases and at J to 1 base, leaving 20 bases not matched to a gene. The CDR3 contains 18 residues. In DNA, the CDR3 is TGCAGCGTCCCGAAAGAGGGGAGGGGGCGCATTTCGAACACTGAAGCTTTCTTT. Translation: CSVPKEGRGRISNTEAFF.

The chain combines TRBV5-1 with TRBJ1-1; D may be TRBD1 (5 bases). The CDR3 consists of 13 residues. V lost 2 bases and J 2 bases, leaving 7 bases between the germline ends. The germline CDR1 and CDR2 sequences are SGHRS and YFSETQ. The CDR3 sequence is CASSFQGNTEAFF. DNA of the CDR3: TGCGCCAGCAGCTTTCAGGGTAACACTGAAGCTTTCTTT.

The V and J genes are TRBV20-1 and TRBJ2-3, with TRBD1 matching 8 bases. V lost 5 bases, J lost 4 bases, and 5 bases stayed unmatched. CDR3 length: 13 amino acids. Looked up from germline, CDR1 is DFQATT and CDR2 is SNEGSKA (reference sequence). CDR3 bases: TGCAGTGCTGGGAGGACAGGGTCAGATACGCAGTATTTT. As protein: CSAGRTGSDTQYF.

This clonotype was counted at least ten times. The J gene is TRBJ2-5, the V gene TRBV5-5, with 7 bases fitting TRBD1. This CDR3 contains 15 residues. CDR1 and CDR2 from the germline V gene are SGHKS and YYEKEE (reference sequence). The trim removed 3 bases at V and 5 bases at J, leaving 10 bases unmatched. The CDR3 sequence is CASSSQTGFFETQYF. DNA for the CDR3: TGTGCCAGCAGCTCACAGACAGGGTTCTTTGAGACCCAGTACTTC.

This clonotype is medium-sized. The CDR3 protein is CSVIPQGTEQFF. The DNA of the CDR3 is TGCAGCGTTATACCACAGGGGACTGAGCAGTTCTTC. V and J are TRBV29-1 and TRBJ2-1; 7 bases align to TRBD1. Germline CDR1 is SQVTM and CDR2 is ANQGSEA. V was pared by 5 bases and J by 9 bases, with 7 bases of the junction left unmatched. CDR3 length: 12 residues.

This clonotype is classed as medium-sized. The chain couples TRBV7-7 to TRBJ2-1; a possible D gene is TRBD2 (7 bases). The germline V and J ends were trimmed by 5 bases and 9 bases, with 23 bases remaining between them. Germline CDR1 is SSHAT and CDR2 is FNYEAQ (reference sequence). The CDR3 covers 16 residues. The CDR3 coding sequence is TGTGCCAGCAGCCCCAGGGGAGGGCCAACGGAGGCTGAGCAGTTCTTC. Its protein product is CASSPRGGPTEAEQFF.

By sample share, this clonotype is medium-sized. The DNA for the CDR3 is TGTGCCAGCAGCTCCGGGGGACGAAGCGACTACGAGCAGTACTTC. The encoded protein is CASSSGGRSDYEQYF. V usage is TRBV5-5 and J usage is TRBJ2-7; tentative D call: TRBD2 (6 bases). This CDR3 comprises 15 residues. Trimming cost V 3 bases and J 3 bases, with 16 bases left between them. From germline, CDR1 is SGHKS and CDR2 YYEKEE (reference sequence). Full variable domain (missing parts from reference TRBV5-5 and TRBJ2-7): DAGVTQSPTHLIKTRGQQVTLRCSPISGHKSVSWYQQVLGQGPQFIFQYYEKEERGRGNFPDRFSARQFPNYSSELNVNALLLGDSALYLCASSSGGRSDYEQYFGPGTRLTVT.